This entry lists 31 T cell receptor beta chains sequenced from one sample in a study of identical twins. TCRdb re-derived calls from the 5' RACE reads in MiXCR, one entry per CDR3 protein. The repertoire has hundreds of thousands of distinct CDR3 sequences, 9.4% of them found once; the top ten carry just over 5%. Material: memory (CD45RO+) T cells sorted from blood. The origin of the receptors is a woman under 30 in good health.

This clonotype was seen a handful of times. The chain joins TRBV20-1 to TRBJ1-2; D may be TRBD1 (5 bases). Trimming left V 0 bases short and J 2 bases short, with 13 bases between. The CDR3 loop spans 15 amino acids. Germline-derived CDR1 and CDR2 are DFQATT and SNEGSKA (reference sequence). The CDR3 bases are TGCAGTGCTAGAGATCACCGGGGCAAGAACTATGGCTACACCTTC. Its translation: CSARDHRGKNYGYTF.

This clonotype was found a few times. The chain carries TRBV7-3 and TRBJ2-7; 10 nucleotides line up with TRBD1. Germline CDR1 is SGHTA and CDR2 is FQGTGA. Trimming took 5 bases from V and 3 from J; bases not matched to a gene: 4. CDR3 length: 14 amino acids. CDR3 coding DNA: TGTGCCAGCAGCCCCGGGACAGGGGTCTACGAGCAGTACTTC. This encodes CASSPGTGVYEQYF.

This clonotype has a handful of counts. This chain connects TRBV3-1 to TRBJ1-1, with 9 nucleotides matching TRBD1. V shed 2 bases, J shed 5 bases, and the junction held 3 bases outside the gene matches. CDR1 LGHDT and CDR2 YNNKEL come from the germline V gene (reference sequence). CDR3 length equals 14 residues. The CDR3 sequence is CASSQRDRETEAFF. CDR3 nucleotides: TGTGCCAGCAGCCAACGGGACAGGGAGACTGAAGCTTTCTTT.

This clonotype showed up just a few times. The CDR3 nucleotides are TGTGCCAGCAGCTTCGGGCTAGAAAGTTTCTCCTACAATGAGCAGTTCTTC. Protein sequence: CASSFGLESFSYNEQFF. The chain carries TRBV7-2 and TRBJ2-1; D gene unclear. The germline CDR1 and CDR2 sequences are SGHTA and FQGNSA. The V end was cut by 3 bases, the J end by 0 bases, with 15 bases between. CDR3 length: 17 residues.

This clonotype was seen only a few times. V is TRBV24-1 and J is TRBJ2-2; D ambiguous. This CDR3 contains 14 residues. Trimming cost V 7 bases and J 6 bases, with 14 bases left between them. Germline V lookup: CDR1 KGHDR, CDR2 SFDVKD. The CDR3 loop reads CATRADSVPGELFF. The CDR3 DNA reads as TGTGCCACCAGGGCAGATTCCGTTCCCGGGGAGCTGTTTTTT.

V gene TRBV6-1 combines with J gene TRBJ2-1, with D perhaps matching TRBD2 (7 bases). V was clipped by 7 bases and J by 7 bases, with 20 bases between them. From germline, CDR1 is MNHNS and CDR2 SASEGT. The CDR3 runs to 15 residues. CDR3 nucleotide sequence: TGTGCCAGCACTACCTGGGGGGGGGCAAGTAATGAGCAGTTCTTC. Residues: CASTTWGGASNEQFF.

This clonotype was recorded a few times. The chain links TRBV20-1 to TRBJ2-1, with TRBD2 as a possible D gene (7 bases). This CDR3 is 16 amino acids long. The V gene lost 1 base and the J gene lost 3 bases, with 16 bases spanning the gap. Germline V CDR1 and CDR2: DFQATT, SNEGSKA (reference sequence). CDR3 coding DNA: TGCAGTGCTAGAGTGCTCAGGGGAGGGATCTACAATGAGCAGTTCTTC. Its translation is CSARVLRGGIYNEQFF.

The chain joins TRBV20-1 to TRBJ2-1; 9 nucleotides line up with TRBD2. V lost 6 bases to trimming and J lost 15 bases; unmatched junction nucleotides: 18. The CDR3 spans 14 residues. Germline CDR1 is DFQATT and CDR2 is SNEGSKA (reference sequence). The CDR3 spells CSARPPLAGQPPFF. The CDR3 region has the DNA TGCAGTGCCAGACCCCCACTAGCGGGCCAACCCCCGTTCTTC.

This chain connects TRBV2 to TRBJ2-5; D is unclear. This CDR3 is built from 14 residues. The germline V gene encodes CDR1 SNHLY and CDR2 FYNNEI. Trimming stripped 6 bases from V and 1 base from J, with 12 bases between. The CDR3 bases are TGTGCCAGCAGGCCCGACTCGCCCCAAGAGACCCAGTACTTC. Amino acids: CASRPDSPQETQYF.

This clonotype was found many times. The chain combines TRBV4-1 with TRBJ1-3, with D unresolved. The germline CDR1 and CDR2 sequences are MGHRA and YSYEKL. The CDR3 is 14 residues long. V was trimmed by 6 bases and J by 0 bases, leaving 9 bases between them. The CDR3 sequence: CASSSRVSGNTIYF. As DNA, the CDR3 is TGCGCCAGCAGTTCGAGGGTCTCTGGAAACACCATATATTTT.

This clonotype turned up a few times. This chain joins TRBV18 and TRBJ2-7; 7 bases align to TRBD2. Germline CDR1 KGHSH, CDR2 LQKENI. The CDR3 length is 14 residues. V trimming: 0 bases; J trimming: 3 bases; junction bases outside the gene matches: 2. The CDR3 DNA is TGTGCCAGCTCACCACCTAGCGGGTTCTACGAGCAGTACTTC. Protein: CASSPPSGFYEQYF.

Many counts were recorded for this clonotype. CDR3 amino acids: CASSPGLAVYNEQFF. CDR3 coding DNA: TGTGCCAGCAGCCCGGGACTAGCGGTCTACAATGAGCAGTTCTTC. The chain employs TRBV5-6 and TRBJ2-1; 11 positions match TRBD2. The CDR3 has 15 amino acids. From germline, CDR1 is SGHDT and CDR2 YYEEEE. Unmatched junction bases numbered 3, after V lost 4 bases and J lost 3 bases.

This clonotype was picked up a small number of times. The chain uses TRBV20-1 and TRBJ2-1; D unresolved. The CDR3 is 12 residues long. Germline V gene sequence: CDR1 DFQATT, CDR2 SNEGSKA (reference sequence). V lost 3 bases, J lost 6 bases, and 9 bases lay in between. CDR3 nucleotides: TGCAGTGCTAGTGTAGCTCTCAATGAGCAGTTCTTC. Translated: CSASVALNEQFF.

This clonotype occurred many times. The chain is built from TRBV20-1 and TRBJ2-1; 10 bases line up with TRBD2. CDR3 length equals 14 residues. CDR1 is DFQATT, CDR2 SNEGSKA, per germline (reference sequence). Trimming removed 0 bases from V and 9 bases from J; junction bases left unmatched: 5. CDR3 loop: CSARDHSGRSEQFF. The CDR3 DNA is TGCAGTGCTAGAGATCATAGCGGGAGGTCTGAGCAGTTCTTC.

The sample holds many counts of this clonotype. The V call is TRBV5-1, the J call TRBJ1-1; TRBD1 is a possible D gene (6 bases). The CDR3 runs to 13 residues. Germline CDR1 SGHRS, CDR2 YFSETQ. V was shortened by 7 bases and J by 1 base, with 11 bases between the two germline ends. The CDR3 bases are TGCGCCAGCGGCCGGGGACAGAACACTGAAGCTTTCTTT. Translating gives CASGRGQNTEAFF.

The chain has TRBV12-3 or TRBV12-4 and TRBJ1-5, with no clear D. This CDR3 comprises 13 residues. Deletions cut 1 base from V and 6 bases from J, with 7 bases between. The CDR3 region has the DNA TGTGCCAGCAGTTTAGTAAGCCTTCAGCCCCAGCATTTT. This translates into CASSLVSLQPQHF.

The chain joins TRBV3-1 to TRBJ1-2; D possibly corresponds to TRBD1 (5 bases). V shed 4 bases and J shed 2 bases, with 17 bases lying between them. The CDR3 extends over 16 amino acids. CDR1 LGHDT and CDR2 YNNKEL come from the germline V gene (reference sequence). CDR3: CASSPGGQAQNYGYTF. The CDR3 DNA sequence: TGTGCCAGCAGCCCGGGGGGTCAGGCGCAAAACTATGGCTACACCTTC.

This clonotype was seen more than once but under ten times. CDR3 in DNA: TGCGCCAGCAGCTTGGGGTTGGCTAGCGGGACGATAAGCTCCTACAATGAGCAGTTCTTC. Translation: CASSLGLASGTISSYNEQFF. The V and J genes are TRBV5-1 and TRBJ2-1; 9 bases map to TRBD2. The CDR3 extends over 20 amino acids. The germline gives CDR1 SGHRS, CDR2 YFSETQ. V lost 0 bases and J lost 0; bases outside the gene matches: 13.

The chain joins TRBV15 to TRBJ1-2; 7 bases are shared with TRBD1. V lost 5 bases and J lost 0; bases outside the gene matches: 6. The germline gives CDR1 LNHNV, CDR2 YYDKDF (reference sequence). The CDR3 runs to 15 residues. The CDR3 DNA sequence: TGTGCCACCAGCCAAGGACAGGAAGCTAACTATGGCTACACCTTC. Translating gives CATSQGQEANYGYTF.

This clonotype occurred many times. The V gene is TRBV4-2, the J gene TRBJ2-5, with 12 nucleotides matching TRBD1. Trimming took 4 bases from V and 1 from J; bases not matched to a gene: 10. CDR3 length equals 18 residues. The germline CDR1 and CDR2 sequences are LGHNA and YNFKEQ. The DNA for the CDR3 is TGTGCCAGCAGCCCCGGGACAGGGGGCTCTCTATTCCAAGAGACCCAGTACTTC. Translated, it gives CASSPGTGGSLFQETQYF.

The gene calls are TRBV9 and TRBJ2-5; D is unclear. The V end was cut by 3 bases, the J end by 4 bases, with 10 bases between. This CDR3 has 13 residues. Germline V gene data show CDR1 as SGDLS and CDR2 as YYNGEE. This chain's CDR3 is CASSAANSETQYF. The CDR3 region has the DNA TGTGCCAGCAGCGCAGCGAACTCAGAGACCCAGTACTTC. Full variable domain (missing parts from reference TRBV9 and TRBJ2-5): DSGVTQTPKHLITATGQRVTLRCSPRSGDLSVYWYQQSLDQGLQFLIQYYNGEERAKGNILERFSAQQFPDLHSELNLSSLELGDSALYFCASSAANSETQYFGPGTRLLVL.

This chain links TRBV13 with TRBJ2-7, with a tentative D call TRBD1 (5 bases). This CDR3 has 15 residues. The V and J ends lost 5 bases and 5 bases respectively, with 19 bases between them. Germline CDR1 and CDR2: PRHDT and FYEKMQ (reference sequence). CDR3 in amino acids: CASSLGTRVIHEQYF. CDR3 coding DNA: TGTGCCAGCAGCCTCGGAACCAGGGTAATCCACGAGCAGTACTTC.

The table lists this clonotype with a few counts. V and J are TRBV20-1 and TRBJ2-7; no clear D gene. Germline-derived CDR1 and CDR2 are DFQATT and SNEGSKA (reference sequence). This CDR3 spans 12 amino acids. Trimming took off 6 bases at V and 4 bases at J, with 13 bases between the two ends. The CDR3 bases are TGCAGTGCGTCGCAGATGGATTACGAGCAGTACTTC. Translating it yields CSASQMDYEQYF.

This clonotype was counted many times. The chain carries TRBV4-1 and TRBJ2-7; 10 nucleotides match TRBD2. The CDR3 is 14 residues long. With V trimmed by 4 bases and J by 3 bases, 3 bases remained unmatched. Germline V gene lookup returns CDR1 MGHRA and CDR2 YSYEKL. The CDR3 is CASSLAGGNYEQYF. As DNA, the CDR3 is TGCGCCAGCAGCCTAGCGGGAGGTAACTACGAGCAGTACTTC.

CDR3 bases: TGTGCCAGCAGCTTATATCACCGCCAGCCCCAGCATTTT. This gives the protein CASSLYHRQPQHF. The chain uses TRBV7-2 and TRBJ1-5, with unresolved D. Looked up from germline, CDR1 is SGHTA and CDR2 is FQGNSA. This CDR3 is built from 13 residues. V gave up 2 bases and J gave up 7 bases, with 9 bases separating them. Looking up the rest from reference TRBV7-2 and TRBJ1-5 gives the full variable domain: GAGVSQSPSNKVTEKGKDVELRCDPISGHTALYWYRQSLGQGLEFLIYFQGNSAPDKSGLPSDRFSAERTGGSVSTLTIQRTQQEDSAVYLCASSLYHRQPQHFGDGTRLSIL.

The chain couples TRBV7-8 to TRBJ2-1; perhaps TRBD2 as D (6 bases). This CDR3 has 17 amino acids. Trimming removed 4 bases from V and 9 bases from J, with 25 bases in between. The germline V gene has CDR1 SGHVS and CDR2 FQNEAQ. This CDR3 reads CASSSHVGGLQSGEQFF. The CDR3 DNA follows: TGTGCCAGCAGCTCACACGTGGGGGGACTGCAGTCAGGTGAGCAGTTCTTC.

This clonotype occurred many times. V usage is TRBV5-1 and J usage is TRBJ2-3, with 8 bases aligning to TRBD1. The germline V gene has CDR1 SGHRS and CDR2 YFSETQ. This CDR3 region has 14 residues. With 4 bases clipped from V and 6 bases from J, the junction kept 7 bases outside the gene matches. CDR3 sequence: CASSPGQGQDTQYF. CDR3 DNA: TGCGCCAGCAGCCCAGGACAGGGACAGGATACGCAGTATTTT.

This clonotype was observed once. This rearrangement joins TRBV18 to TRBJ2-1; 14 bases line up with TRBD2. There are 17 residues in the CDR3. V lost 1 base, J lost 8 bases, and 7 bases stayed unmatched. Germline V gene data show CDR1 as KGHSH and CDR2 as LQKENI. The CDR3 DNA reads TGTGCCAGCTCACCACTTTCCGGGACTAGCGGGAGTTATGAGCAGTTCTTC. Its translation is CASSPLSGTSGSYEQFF.

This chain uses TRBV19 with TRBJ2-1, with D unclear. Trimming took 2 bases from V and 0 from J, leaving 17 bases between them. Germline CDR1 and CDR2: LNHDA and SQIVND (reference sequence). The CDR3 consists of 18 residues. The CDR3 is CASSIRAGKASSYNEQFF. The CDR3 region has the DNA TGTGCCAGTAGTATAAGAGCCGGAAAGGCAAGCTCCTACAATGAGCAGTTCTTC.

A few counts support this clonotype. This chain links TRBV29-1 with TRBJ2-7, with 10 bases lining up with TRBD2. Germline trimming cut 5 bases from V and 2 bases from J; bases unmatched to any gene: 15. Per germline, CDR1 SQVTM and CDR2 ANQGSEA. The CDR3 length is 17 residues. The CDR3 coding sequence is TGCAGCGTTCACCGGCCGAGGGATCTAGCGGGGGCCTACGAGCAGTACTTC. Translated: CSVHRPRDLAGAYEQYF.

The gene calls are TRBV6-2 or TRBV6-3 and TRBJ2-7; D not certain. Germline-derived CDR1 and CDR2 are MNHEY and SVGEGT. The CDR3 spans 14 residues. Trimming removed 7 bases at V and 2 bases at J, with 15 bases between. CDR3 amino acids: CASKSPGYPYEQYF. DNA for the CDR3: TGTGCCAGCAAGTCTCCCGGCTATCCCTACGAGCAGTACTTC.